The present TCR beta chain was sequenced within a study of blood T cell repertoires in COVID-19. Study context: In each case, the material was cDNA or gDNA derived from T cells, B-cell-depleted T cells, or PBMCs.

Data came from immunoSEQ multiplex PCR; TCRdb stores just in-frame clones and leaves some out. The table has about 230,000 clones, about 84% seen once; the top ten hold about 8%. This CDR3 is built from 16 residues. The V segment lost 6 bases and the J segment 1 base; nucleotides outside the gene matches: 9. Germline lookup yields CDR1 MNHEY and CDR2 SMNVEV (reference sequence). V is TRBV27 and J is TRBJ2-3; 8 bases fit TRBD2. The TCR originated in a woman over 75 with acute or convalescent COVID-19. Sequencing used peripheral blood. DNA of the CDR3: TGTGCCAGCAGCCCCCGGGAGGGGAGACGCACAGATACGCAGTATTTT. Translating gives CASSPREGRRTDTQYF.